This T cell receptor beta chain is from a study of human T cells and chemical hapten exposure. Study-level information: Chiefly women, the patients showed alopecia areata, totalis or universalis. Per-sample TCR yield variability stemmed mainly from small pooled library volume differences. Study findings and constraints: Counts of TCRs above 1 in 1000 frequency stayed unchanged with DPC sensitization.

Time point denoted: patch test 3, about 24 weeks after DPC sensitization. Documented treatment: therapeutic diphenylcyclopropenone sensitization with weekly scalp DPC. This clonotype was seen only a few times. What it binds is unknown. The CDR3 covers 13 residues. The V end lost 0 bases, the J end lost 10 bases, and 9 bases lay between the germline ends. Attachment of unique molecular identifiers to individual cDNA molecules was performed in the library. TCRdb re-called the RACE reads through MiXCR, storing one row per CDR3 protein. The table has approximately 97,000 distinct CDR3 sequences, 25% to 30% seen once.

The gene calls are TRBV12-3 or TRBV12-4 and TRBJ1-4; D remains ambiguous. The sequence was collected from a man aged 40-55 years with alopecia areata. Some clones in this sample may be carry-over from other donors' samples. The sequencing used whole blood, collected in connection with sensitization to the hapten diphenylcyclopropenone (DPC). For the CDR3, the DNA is TGTGCCAGCAGTTTAGCCCTCTTGGGAAAACTGTTTTTT. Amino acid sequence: CASSLALLGKLFF.